The 11 T cell receptor beta chains in this list originate from one sample, sequenced in a study of T cells in Graves' hyperthyroidism and ophthalmopathy. RNA transcripts served as the template for amplifying TCR beta CDR3 regions. The HTBI primer set served for first-round RT-PCR of the TCR CDR3. One entry per CDR3 protein results from TCRdb running MiXCR on the multiplex PCR reads. The table lists a few hundred thousand distinct CDR3 sequences, 20% to 30% of them singletons, with 73% in the top ten. The sample comprised blood. The receptors were sampled from a man aged 45-60 years with Graves' hyperthyroidism.

This clonotype was observed a few times. V is TRBV7-3 and J is TRBJ2-1; 8 bases fit TRBD2. Germline lookup yields CDR1 SGHTA and CDR2 FQGTGA. This CDR3 contains 14 residues. The trim removed 2 bases at V and 8 bases at J, leaving 5 bases unmatched. DNA of the CDR3: TGTGCCAGCAGCTTAGCGGGAGGTATTTATGAGCAGTTCTTC. Translation: CASSLAGGIYEQFF. Full variable domain (missing parts from reference TRBV7-3 and TRBJ2-1): GAGVSQTPSNKVTEKGKYVELRCDPISGHTALYWYRQSLGQGPEFLIYFQGTGAADDSGLPNDRFFAVRPEGSVSTLKIQRTERGDSAVYLCASSLAGGIYEQFFGPGTRLTVL.

At least ten counts were recorded for this clonotype. The chain links TRBV28 to TRBJ1-2; possible D gene TRBD1, 6 bases. Germline lookup yields CDR1 MDHEN and CDR2 SYDVKM. The CDR3 runs to 14 residues. V was shortened by 4 bases and J by 4 bases, with 13 bases between the two germline ends. This CDR3 is CASSSLEGGYGYTF. In DNA form, the CDR3 reads TGTGCCAGCAGTTCCCTCGAGGGGGGCTATGGCTACACCTTC.

The gene calls are TRBV24-1 and TRBJ1-5, with 7 bases matching TRBD1. Germline trimming cut 5 bases from V and 3 bases from J; bases unmatched to any gene: 9. The CDR3 has 16 residues. Looked up from germline, CDR1 is KGHDR and CDR2 is SFDVKD. The CDR3 nucleotides read TGTGCCACCAGTGTCAAGGGGGCAGGGGACAATCAGCCCCAGCATTTT. As protein: CATSVKGAGDNQPQHF.

The chain carries TRBV7-2 and TRBJ1-2; D unresolved. The ends were cut back, 2 bases at V and 4 bases at J, with 14 bases in the middle. Germline values: CDR1 SGHTA, CDR2 FQGNSA. The CDR3 loop spans 15 amino acids. The DNA for the CDR3 is TGTGCCAGCAGCTTATACCCCGCTACCGGCTATGGCTACACCTTC. Its protein product is CASSLYPATGYGYTF.

There are a few counts of this clonotype. The genes are TRBV28 and TRBJ2-2; D ambiguous. CDR1 and CDR2 from the germline V gene are MDHEN and SYDVKM. The ends were cut back, 7 bases at V and 3 bases at J, with 12 bases in the middle. The CDR3 covers 14 residues. This CDR3 reads CASIRVRDTGELFF. As DNA, the CDR3 is TGTGCCAGCATAAGGGTTAGGGACACCGGGGAGCTGTTTTTT.

This clonotype was observed at least ten times. J is TRBJ2-7 and V is TRBV6-1; 8 nucleotides line up with TRBD1. CDR1 is MNHNS, CDR2 SASEGT, per germline. J lost 2 bases, V lost 11 bases, and 8 bases had no gene match. The CDR3 has 13 residues. CDR3 DNA sequence: TGTGCCGGGGGACAGGAGGCGGCCTACGAGCAGTACTTC. It translates to CAGGQEAAYEQYF.

This rearrangement joins TRBV20-1 to TRBJ2-7, with D possibly TRBD1 on 5 matching bases. This CDR3 spans 12 amino acids. CDR1 is DFQATT, CDR2 SNEGSKA, per germline (reference sequence). The ends were cut back, 5 bases at V and 3 bases at J, with 11 bases in the middle. CDR3 sequence: CSAQQGGYEQYF. DNA of the CDR3: TGCAGTGCTCAGCAGGGTGGCTACGAGCAGTACTTC.

This clonotype occurred many times. The chain joins TRBV3-1 to TRBJ2-1, with TRBD2 matching 10 bases. Trimming cost V 3 bases and J 9 bases; bases outside gene matches: 8. CDR1 is LGHDT and CDR2 is YNNKEL in the germline V gene (reference sequence). This CDR3 is built from 15 residues. The CDR3 DNA reads TGTGCCAGCAGCCAGTCTAGCGGGAGTACGGGTGAGCAGTTCTTC. Translation: CASSQSSGSTGEQFF.

The V call is TRBV6-1, the J call TRBJ1-2, with TRBD1 as a possible D gene (6 bases). Trimming stripped 7 bases from V and 4 bases from J, with 13 bases between. CDR3 length: 13 amino acids. Per the germline V gene, CDR1 is MNHNS and CDR2 is SASEGT. DNA for the CDR3: TGTGCCAGCAAACCGGGACACACCTATGGCTACACCTTC. It encodes CASKPGHTYGYTF.

This chain joins TRBV29-1 and TRBJ1-2, with 8 bases aligning to TRBD1. Germline CDR1 SQVTM, CDR2 ANQGSEA. V shed 4 bases, J shed 10 bases, and the junction held 8 bases outside the gene matches. The length of the CDR3 is 12 residues. The CDR3 DNA is TGCAGCGTTGCTGGGACAGGAGTTTCCTACACCTTC. Its protein is CSVAGTGVSYTF.

The V call is TRBV2, the J call TRBJ2-1, with 12 bases matching TRBD2. The trim removed 6 bases at V and 7 bases at J, leaving 13 bases unmatched. Germline CDR1 SNHLY, CDR2 FYNNEI. CDR3 length: 17 residues. The CDR3 DNA is TGTGCCAGCAGCGTAGAAATGGCTAGCGGGAGGGCTAATGAGCAGTTCTTC. It codes for CASSVEMASGRANEQFF.